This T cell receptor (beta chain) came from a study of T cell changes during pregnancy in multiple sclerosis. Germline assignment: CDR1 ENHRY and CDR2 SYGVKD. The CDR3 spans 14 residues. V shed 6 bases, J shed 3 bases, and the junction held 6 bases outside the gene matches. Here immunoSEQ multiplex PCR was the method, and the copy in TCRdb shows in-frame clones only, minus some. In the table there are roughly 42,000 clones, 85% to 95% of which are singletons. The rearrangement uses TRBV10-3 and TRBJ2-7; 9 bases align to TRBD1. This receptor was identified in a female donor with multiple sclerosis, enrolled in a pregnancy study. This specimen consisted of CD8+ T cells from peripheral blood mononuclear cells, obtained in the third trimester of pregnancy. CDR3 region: CAISRDRDYYEQYF. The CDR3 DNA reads TGTGCCATCAGCCGGGACAGGGACTACTACGAGCAGTACTTC.